The T cell receptor beta chain under discussion was sequenced for a study of control samples from healthy donors and cancer patients. This CDR3 is 15 amino acids long. V was clipped by 5 bases and J by 7 bases; unmatched bases: 9. Per germline, CDR1 SEHNR and CDR2 FQNEAQ (reference sequence). The table came from immunoSEQ multiplex PCR; TCRdb's copy has only in-frame clones and leaves some out. In the table there are some 200,000 clones, roughly 94% of which are singletons. The sequenced material came from blood. The V call is TRBV7-9, the J call TRBJ2-3; 10 positions agree with TRBD2. The sequence derives from a man aged 45-60 years in good health. CDR3 amino acids: CASSQGASGGHTQYF. The DNA of the CDR3 is TGTGCCAGCAGCCAAGGGGCTAGCGGGGGTCATACGCAGTATTTT. The variable domain in full, with the rest retrieved from reference TRBV7-9 and TRBJ2-3, is DTGVSQNPRHKITKRGQNVTFRCDPISEHNRLYWYRQTLGQGPEFLTYFQNEAQLEKSRLLSDRFSAERPKGSFSTLEIQRTEQGDSAMYLCASSQGASGGHTQYFGPGTRLTVL.